These 13 T cell receptor beta chains originate from one sample sequenced in a study of cytomegalovirus exposure and HLA in healthy donors. 60 Vbeta and 13 Jbeta primers were used in PCR. Clones were read by immunoSEQ multiplex PCR, and TCRdb kept only the in-frame ones, dropping some. The sample records fewer than 90,000 clones, about 75% being singletons. The source material was PBMCs. These receptors were taken from a young man in good health and CMV-seropositive.

This clone was counted between two and nine times. The genes are TRBV7-2 and TRBJ1-1; TRBD1 matches 9 bases. The germline V gene has CDR1 SGHTA and CDR2 FQGNSA. The J segment lost 5 bases and the V segment lost 5 bases, leaving 6 bases of the junction unmatched. The CDR3 length is 14 residues. In nucleotides, the CDR3 is TGTGCCAGCAGCCAGGGGGACAGGGCAACTGAAGCTTTCTTT. Encoded protein: CASSQGDRATEAFF.

This clone was counted a single time. The V call is TRBV7-3, the J call TRBJ2-3; tentatively, D is TRBD1 (5 bases). Deletions cut 1 base from V and 1 base from J, with 6 bases between. There are 14 residues in the CDR3. Per germline, CDR1 SGHTA and CDR2 FQGTGA. The CDR3 DNA reads TGTGCCAGCAGCTTAAGCAGGGGCACAGATACGCAGTATTTT. Its protein product is CASSLSRGTDTQYF.

There are a few counts of this clone. The rearrangement joins TRBV15 to TRBJ2-7; 7 nucleotides align to TRBD1. J was trimmed by 3 bases and V by 5 bases; bases with no gene match: 13. The CDR3 spans 16 residues. CDR1 and CDR2 from the germline V gene are LNHNV and YYDKDF (reference sequence). The CDR3 DNA sequence: TGTGCCACCAGCGGAGCTAGACAGGGAATCTTCTACGAGCAGTACTTC. This gives the protein CATSGARQGIFYEQYF.

In its sample, this clone was seen once. For the CDR3, the DNA is TGTGCCAGCAGTCCACGGGACAGGGGTCCCCATGAGCAGTTCTTC. It codes for CASSPRDRGPHEQFF. The J gene is TRBJ2-1, the V gene TRBV25-1; 10 bases agree with TRBD1. V shed 5 bases and J 8 bases; nucleotides not matched to a gene: 9. Germline CDR1 reads MGHDK; CDR2 reads SYGVNS. The CDR3 consists of 15 residues.

The chain is built from TRBV18 and TRBJ2-7; TRBD1 agrees at 7 bases. The CDR3 extends over 16 amino acids. CDR1 KGHSH and CDR2 LQKENI come from the germline V gene. J was trimmed by 1 base and V by 6 bases; bases with no gene match: 12. DNA for the CDR3: TGTGCCAGCTCGCCCGGACAGGCTCGGATTTCCTACGAGCAGTACTTC. This gives the protein CASSPGQARISYEQYF.

The CDR3 bases are TGTGCCTGGGGAGGACAGGTCCCTAATGAAAAACTGTTTTTT. Protein sequence: CAWGGQVPNEKLFF. The chain carries TRBV30 and TRBJ1-4; 7 nucleotides line up with TRBD1. This CDR3 region has 14 residues. Germline CDR1 GTSNPN, CDR2 SVGIG (reference sequence). J lost 3 bases, V lost 5 bases, and 6 bases had no gene match.

The J gene is TRBJ1-5, the V gene TRBV6-6, with no clear D. This CDR3 region has 15 residues. Trimming pared 5 bases from V and 0 bases from J, leaving 11 bases between. Germline CDR1 is MNHNY and CDR2 is SVGAGI (reference sequence). The CDR3 DNA reads as TGTGCCAGCAGTGGTGGAGCCTATAGCAATCAGCCCCAGCATTTT. Residues: CASSGGAYSNQPQHF.

This rearrangement joins TRBV2 to TRBJ1-4; 7 bases map to TRBD1. This CDR3 region has 15 residues. Trimming cost V 8 bases and J 5 bases; bases outside gene matches: 11. Germline CDR1 and CDR2: SNHLY and FYNNEI. Written as DNA, the CDR3 is TGTGCCAGCTTTAAAACAGGGACAGCGAATGAAAAACTGTTTTTT. It specifies CASFKTGTANEKLFF.

The chain uses TRBV7-8 and TRBJ2-7, with 7 bases identical to TRBD1. The CDR3 is 16 residues long. The trim removed 5 bases at V and 1 base at J, leaving 11 bases unmatched. Germline V lookup: CDR1 SGHVS, CDR2 FQNEAQ. CDR3 DNA: TGTGCCAGCAGCCCTCTAACAGGGGTGGGGTCCTACGAGCAGTACTTC. Translation gives CASSPLTGVGSYEQYF.

This sequence joins TRBV27 and TRBJ1-5; a possible D gene is TRBD1 (5 bases). The V gene lost 2 bases and the J gene lost 2 bases, with 7 bases spanning the gap. CDR1 is MNHEY and CDR2 is SMNVEV in the germline V gene (reference sequence). The CDR3 spans 14 residues. This CDR3 is CASSLQGRNQPQHF. The DNA for the CDR3 is TGTGCCAGCAGTTTACAGGGTCGCAATCAGCCCCAGCATTTT.

This clone occurred once. The J gene is TRBJ2-7, the V gene TRBV10-3; D is unclear. V was clipped by 4 bases and J by 2 bases, with 9 bases between them. This CDR3 has 13 amino acids. Germline V gives CDR1 ENHRY, CDR2 SYGVKD. The CDR3 bases are TGTGCCATCAGTGGTAACCGGGCCTACGAGCAGTACTTC. Residues: CAISGNRAYEQYF.

The V and J genes are TRBV7-9 and TRBJ2-2; 8 bases fit TRBD1. V shed 5 bases, J shed 7 bases, and the junction held 9 bases outside the gene matches. Per the germline V gene, CDR1 is SEHNR and CDR2 is FQNEAQ (reference sequence). The CDR3 runs to 15 residues. CDR3 bases: TGTGCCAGCAGCCCCGGGGACAGGATTATCGGGGAGCTGTTTTTT. Translated: CASSPGDRIIGELFF.

This clone was counted at least ten times. The rearrangement joins TRBV5-6 to TRBJ1-2, with D perhaps matching TRBD1 (5 bases). Germline lookup yields CDR1 SGHDT and CDR2 YYEEEE. This CDR3 has 14 residues. V dropped 1 base and J dropped 4 bases, with 11 bases sitting between them. The CDR3 reads CASSLPGSGYGYTF. The DNA of the CDR3 is TGTGCCAGCAGCTTGCCAGGGTCGGGCTATGGCTACACCTTC.